This T cell receptor beta chain was sequenced during a study of T cell changes during pregnancy in multiple sclerosis. TCRdb's copy holds only in-frame clones and misses some; the assay was immunoSEQ multiplex PCR. The sample shows some 97,000 clones, about 92% of them seen only once. Germline V gene lookup returns CDR1 SEHNR and CDR2 FQNEAQ (reference sequence). There are 13 residues in the CDR3. Trimming stripped 5 bases from V and 5 bases from J, with 12 bases between. Specimen: peripheral blood, collected after pregnancy. The chain has TRBV7-9 and TRBJ1-2; D is possibly TRBD1 (5 bases). The TCR sequence derives from a female donor with multiple sclerosis, enrolled in a pregnancy study. CDR3 sequence (DNA): TGTGCCAGCAGCGTCTCGACAGTTTATGGCTACACCTTC. As protein: CASSVSTVYGYTF.